The present T cell receptor (beta chain) was sequenced within a study of CXCR3-negative and CXCR3-positive naive CD8 T cells. Study-wide results and caveats: The TRB CDR3s that CXCR3-positive naive cells carried were more hydrophobic than those of CXCR3-negative naive cells.

Regarding this clonotype: Its specificity is unknown.

UMI-tagged TRB cDNA libraries were built via 5' RACE. With the 5' RACE reads reprocessed, TCRdb shows one record per CDR3 protein and no DNA. The specimen's table records over 55,000 distinct CDR3 sequences. This CDR3 contains 16 residues. The V gene's germline CDR1 is SGHTA and CDR2 FQGTGA. Sequencing was performed on naive CXCR3+ CD8+ T cells from blood. Subset reported: CD45RO-CCR7+CD27+CD95- naive CD8+ T cells expressing CXCR3 (TNR3+). The chain has TRBV7-3 and TRBJ2-1; no DNA is available, so the TRBD2 call from TCRdb remains unchecked. The TCR comes from a human donor in good health. Some clones in this sample may be carry-over from other donors' samples. The CDR3 sequence: CASSLALGGSDNEQFF.